This T cell receptor beta chain was sequenced during a study of blood T cell repertoires in COVID-19. Turning to the study itself: The origin of the acute and convalescent COVID-19 samples was the United States, Italy and Spain.

With V trimmed by 4 bases and J by 8 bases, 8 bases remained unmatched. Germline V lookup: CDR1 SGHNT, CDR2 YYREEE (reference sequence). The CDR3 loop spans 14 amino acids. The protocol was immunoSEQ multiplex PCR, while the TCRdb copy is restricted to in-frame clones and leaves out a portion. This table has 43,000 or so clones, roughly 87% appearing once. The sequence came from a man aged 55-75 years with active COVID-19. Material for sequencing was peripheral blood. The chain carries TRBV5-4 and TRBJ2-1, with 8 bases identical to TRBD2. This CDR3 reads CASSGQAGVHEQFF. In nucleotides, the CDR3 is TGTGCCAGCAGCGGCCAAGCGGGAGTCCATGAGCAGTTCTTC.